The T cell receptor (beta chain) under discussion was sequenced for a study of CD8 T cells in Susac syndrome. The RNA input was about 0.45 to 1 ug, and it was reverse transcribed with random hexamers. Coverage of TCR beta CDR3 amplification by immunoSEQ multiplex PCR extended to 54 Vbeta and 13 Jbeta. TCRdb processed the immunoSEQ multiplex PCR reads anew with MiXCR; each CDR3 protein has one entry. The repertoire includes approximately 200,000 distinct CDR3 sequences, more than 90% of them detected once, and about 0.087% sits in the top ten. Blood CD8+ and CD4+ T cells underwent high-throughput TCR beta sequencing. The study used treatment-naive patients who had stable or active relapsing-remitting disease as multiple sclerosis controls. V lost 6 bases, J lost 0 bases, and 11 bases lay in between. Germline V CDR1 and CDR2: KGHSH, LQKENI. The CDR3 length is 14 residues.

Sequenced: CD4+ T cells from PBMCs. The chain is built from TRBV18 and TRBJ1-2, with D unclear. The TCR was taken from a human donor with multiple sclerosis. This CDR3 reads CASSPQNTNYGYTF. CDR3 nucleotide sequence: TGTGCCAGCTCCCCTCAGAATACTAACTATGGCTACACCTTC.